These 27 T cell receptor beta chains came from one sample sequenced in a study of blood T cell repertoires in COVID-19. The protocol was immunoSEQ multiplex PCR, while the TCRdb copy is restricted to in-frame clones and leaves out a portion. Of around 440,000 clones listed, around 89% are singletons. The specimen sequenced was peripheral blood. The receptors were gathered from a woman aged 50 to 65 with COVID-19, enrolled during active disease.

The CDR3, as DNA: TGTGCCAGCAGCGTAGGGCAGGGCACGTACGAGCAGTACTTC. It specifies CASSVGQGTYEQYF. V gene TRBV9 combines with J gene TRBJ2-7; TRBD1 might be the D (5 bases). Looked up from germline, CDR1 is SGDLS and CDR2 is YYNGEE. CDR3 length equals 14 residues. The germline V and J ends were trimmed by 0 bases and 4 bases, with 11 bases remaining between them.

The V gene is TRBV20-1, the J gene TRBJ1-5; unclear D gene. The germline CDR1 and CDR2 sequences are DFQATT and SNEGSKA (reference sequence). Trimming left V 3 bases short and J 1 base short, with 16 bases between. The CDR3 runs 16 residues. CDR3 sequence (DNA): TGCAGTGCTAGTAATTTTCGGCGGCAGAGCAATCAGCCCCAGCATTTT. Its translation is CSASNFRRQSNQPQHF.

The gene calls are TRBV7-8 and TRBJ2-5; 11 bases align to TRBD2. The CDR3 is 17 amino acids. Germline trimming cut 1 base from V and 5 bases from J; bases unmatched to any gene: 9. The germline CDR1 and CDR2 sequences are SGHVS and FQNEAQ. CDR3 coding DNA: TGTGCCAGCAGCTTAGGGCCTAGCGGGGGGCCTGGGGAGACCCAGTACTTC. Translated: CASSLGPSGGPGETQYF.

The chain carries TRBV5-1 and TRBJ1-5; possibly TRBD1 for D (5 bases). There are 15 residues in the CDR3. CDR1 and CDR2 (germline): SGHRS, YFSETQ. Between the trimmed V and J ends, which lost 0 bases and 5 bases, there was a span of 12 bases. The CDR3 DNA is TGCGCCAGCAGCTTGGATCCGGGGGACCATCAGCCCCAGCATTTT. Translating it yields CASSLDPGDHQPQHF.

The CDR3 DNA follows: TGTGCCAGCAGTGAACAAAGCGGGGGTACACACAATGAGCAGTTCTTC. This gives the protein CASSEQSGGTHNEQFF. J is TRBJ2-1 and V is TRBV6-1; TRBD2 agrees at 8 bases. This CDR3 contains 16 residues. CDR1 and CDR2 from the germline V gene are MNHNS and SASEGT. The V gene end was trimmed by 2 bases and the J gene end by 5 bases; junction bases not matched to a gene: 8.

The rearrangement uses TRBV6-5 and TRBJ1-3; 8 bases are a match to TRBD1. The trim removed 7 bases at V and 6 bases at J, leaving 8 bases unmatched. The CDR3 totals 14 residues. Germline loops: CDR1 MNHEY, CDR2 SVGAGI. DNA of the CDR3: TGTGCCAGCATTCCGACACAGGGGGTAAACACCATATATTTT. Its protein is CASIPTQGVNTIYF.

The chain couples TRBV19 to TRBJ1-1, with a possible D match to TRBD1 (5 bases). CDR1 LNHDA and CDR2 SQIVND come from the germline V gene (reference sequence). The CDR3 covers 15 residues. The V end was cut by 3 bases, the J end by 11 bases, with 22 bases between. The CDR3: CASSIGGSAWGGAFF. The DNA for the CDR3 is TGTGCCAGTAGTATCGGGGGATCCGCGTGGGGAGGGGCTTTCTTT.

The chain is built from TRBV5-4 and TRBJ2-5, with TRBD1 identical over 8 bases. This CDR3 region has 15 residues. Germline V lookup: CDR1 SGHNT, CDR2 YYREEE (reference sequence). With V trimmed by 2 bases and J by 5 bases, 8 bases remained unmatched. The CDR3 protein is CASSFQQGVGETQYF. CDR3 DNA: TGTGCCAGCAGCTTTCAACAGGGGGTAGGGGAGACCCAGTACTTC.

The CDR3 nucleotides are TGCGCCAGCACCCGCCGACAGGATTCCTACGAGCAGTACTTC. Its protein product is CASTRRQDSYEQYF. The chain uses TRBV23-1 and TRBJ2-7, with a possible D match to TRBD1 (6 bases). TRBV23-1 is noted as an ORF with a role that remains uncertain. CDR3 size: 14 residues. Trimming shortened V by 7 bases and J by 1 base, and 14 bases separated the two germline ends.

The chain links TRBV3-1 (or the pseudogene TRBV3-2) to TRBJ1-6; no reliable D call. The CDR3 extends over 17 amino acids. Germline V gene lookup returns CDR1 LGHDT and CDR2 YNNKEL (reference sequence). The V gene lost 5 bases and the J gene lost 4 bases, with 18 bases spanning the gap. The CDR3 DNA reads as TGTGCCAGCAGCTCTTACCTGGGATCGGGGTATAATTCACCCCTCCACTTT. Translating it yields CASSSYLGSGYNSPLHF.

The chain combines TRBV25-1 with TRBJ1-6, with D tentatively TRBD1 (6 bases). V was cut by 10 bases and J by 8 bases, with 15 bases left in between. The germline V gene encodes CDR1 MGHDK and CDR2 SYGVNS. The CDR3 runs 13 residues. The CDR3 loop reads CATREQGHSPLHF. CDR3 DNA sequence: TGTGCCACCCGTGAACAGGGTCATTCACCCCTCCACTTT. Looking up the rest from reference TRBV25-1 and TRBJ1-6 gives the full variable domain: EADIYQTPRYLVIGTGKKITLECSQTMGHDKMYWYQQDPGMELHLIHYSYGVNSTEKGDLSSESTVSRIRTEHFPLTLESARPSHTSQYLCATREQGHSPLHFGNGTRLTVT.

This clone showed up just a few times. V is TRBV12-3 or TRBV12-4 and J is TRBJ1-1; 7 nucleotides agree with TRBD1. Trimming took 8 bases from V and 3 from J; bases not matched to a gene: 6. This CDR3 has 13 amino acids. CDR3: CASGQDWDTEAFF. DNA for the CDR3: TGTGCCAGCGGACAGGATTGGGACACTGAAGCTTTCTTT.

V is TRBV12-3 or TRBV12-4 and J is TRBJ1-1; D possibly corresponds to TRBD1 (5 bases). The CDR3 sequence is 12 residues long. V lost 4 bases and J 7 bases, leaving 10 bases between the germline ends. CDR3 coding DNA: TGTGCCAGCAGTTCCGGGGGATTTGAAGCTTTCTTT. It specifies CASSSGGFEAFF.

The rearrangement uses TRBV30 and TRBJ2-1; 7 bases line up with TRBD2. The CDR3 covers 13 residues. The J segment lost 9 bases and the V segment lost 3 bases, leaving 8 bases of the junction unmatched. CDR1 is GTSNPN and CDR2 is SVGIG in the germline V gene (reference sequence). The CDR3 here is CAWSPGGTGEQFF. CDR3 coding DNA: TGTGCCTGGAGCCCCGGGGGGACGGGTGAGCAGTTCTTC.

The chain carries TRBV21-1 and TRBJ2-1; the table gives TRBD2 as D, unverified against the DNA. TRBV21-1 is a pseudogene. This CDR3 is 13 amino acids long. The DNA of the CDR3 is TGTGCCGGCGCGGGGGGACCCAACAATGAGCAGTTCTTC. Its translation is CAGAGGPNNEQFF.

This chain uses TRBV12-3 or TRBV12-4 with TRBJ2-3; 8 bases line up with TRBD1. Trimming at V came to 3 bases and at J to 5 bases, leaving 1 base not matched to a gene. This CDR3 contains 13 residues. Here the CDR3 DNA reads TGTGCCAGCAGTTTGGACAGGGAAGATACGCAGTATTTT. Translated: CASSLDREDTQYF.

This rearrangement joins TRBV5-1 to TRBJ2-3, with TRBD2 identical over 11 bases. Trimming cost V 3 bases and J 1 base; bases outside gene matches: 7. The CDR3 extends over 17 amino acids. The germline gives CDR1 SGHRS, CDR2 YFSETQ. The CDR3, as DNA: TGCGCCAGCAGCTCCGAACCGACTAGCGGGGGCACAGATACGCAGTATTTT. Amino acid sequence: CASSSEPTSGGTDTQYF.

The rearrangement joins TRBV6-5 to TRBJ1-5, with a possible D match to TRBD1 (6 bases). The CDR3 runs to 14 residues. Germline CDR1 is MNHEY and CDR2 is SVGAGI. Trimming cost V 11 bases and J 7 bases, with 21 bases left between them. CDR3 coding DNA: TGTGCCTTAGGGCCGGGGGGGCACGAACAGCCCCAGCATTTT. Its translation is CALGPGGHEQPQHF.

The chain has TRBV11-3 and TRBJ2-2, with 7 positions matching TRBD2. Looked up from germline, CDR1 is SGHNT and CDR2 is YENEEA. The V and J ends lost 5 bases and 5 bases, in that order; junction bases with no gene match: 8. The CDR3 is made up of 15 amino acids. CDR3 protein: CASSPQGGGTGELFF. CDR3 DNA: TGTGCCAGCAGCCCCCAGGGCGGGGGAACCGGGGAGCTGTTTTTT.

This clone is a singleton in its sample. The gene calls are TRBV5-3 and TRBJ2-7; 9 bases are shared with TRBD1. TRBV5-3 qualifies as an ORF whose function is uncertain. V lost 4 bases to trimming and J lost 0 bases; unmatched junction nucleotides: 17. This CDR3 is 19 amino acids long. CDR3 in amino acids: CARSDPGTGHKHDSYEQYF. The CDR3 nucleotides read TGTGCCAGAAGCGACCCCGGGACAGGGCATAAGCACGACTCCTACGAGCAGTACTTC.

This chain connects TRBV5-1 to TRBJ2-1; D is perhaps TRBD1 (6 bases). Germline V gene sequence: CDR1 SGHRS, CDR2 YFSETQ. Trimming shortened V by 2 bases and J by 8 bases, and 14 bases separated the two germline ends. This CDR3 is 14 amino acids long. In nucleotides, the CDR3 is TGCGCCAGCAGCTTTGGGTCCAGGGGCGATGAGCAGTTCTTC. Encoded protein: CASSFGSRGDEQFF.

This clone was seen a single time. The chain uses TRBV30 and TRBJ2-3; D is unclear. Germline V gene sequence: CDR1 GTSNPN, CDR2 SVGIG (reference sequence). Trimming cost V 2 bases and J 3 bases, with 6 bases left between them. This CDR3 comprises 12 residues. DNA of the CDR3: TGTGCCTGGAGTATGAGAACAGATACGCAGTATTTT. This encodes CAWSMRTDTQYF.

This sequence joins TRBV30 and TRBJ2-4, with D perhaps matching TRBD2 (6 bases). There are 13 residues in the CDR3. Trimming shortened V by 0 bases and J by 8 bases, and 11 bases separated the two germline ends. Germline CDR1 reads GTSNPN; CDR2 reads SVGIG (reference sequence). CDR3 sequence (DNA): TGTGCCTGGAGTGTTGGGGGGTTGGACATTCAGTACTTC. This codes for CAWSVGGLDIQYF.

The chain employs TRBV19 and TRBJ2-1; a weak D match, TRBD2 (5 bases). V was shortened by 5 bases and J by 7 bases, with 12 bases between the two germline ends. Germline CDR1 LNHDA, CDR2 SQIVND (reference sequence). There are 13 residues in the CDR3. In nucleotides, the CDR3 is TGTGCCAGTAGTGCGGGCCAAGGGAATGAGCAGTTCTTC. The encoded protein is CASSAGQGNEQFF.

Written as DNA, the CDR3 is TGTGCCAGTAGTATGCGGGGACTAGCGGGGACCGGGGAGCTGTTTTTT. This sequence encodes CASSMRGLAGTGELFF. The chain combines TRBV19 with TRBJ2-2; 13 nucleotides line up with TRBD2. With V trimmed by 3 bases and J by 5 bases, 3 bases remained unmatched. The germline V gene encodes CDR1 LNHDA and CDR2 SQIVND (reference sequence). The CDR3 totals 16 residues.

The chain uses TRBV7-2 and TRBJ2-1; 9 bases align to TRBD2. The CDR3 contains 14 residues. J was trimmed by 5 bases and V by 5 bases; bases with no gene match: 4. CDR1 is SGHTA and CDR2 is FQGNSA in the germline V gene. The CDR3 nucleotides are TGTGCCAGCAGCCTTAGCGGGGGAAACAATGAGCAGTTCTTC. Protein product: CASSLSGGNNEQFF.

The sample holds a few counts of this clone. This chain connects TRBV19 to TRBJ1-2; D is perhaps TRBD1 (6 bases). V was shortened by 3 bases and J by 8 bases, with 28 bases between the two germline ends. The CDR3 covers 18 residues. Looked up from germline, CDR1 is LNHDA and CDR2 is SQIVND (reference sequence). The CDR3, as DNA: TGTGCCAGTAGTATGACGGCGGCAGGGGCCCGCCCTAGGGAAGGCTACACCTTC. Encoded protein: CASSMTAAGARPREGYTF.